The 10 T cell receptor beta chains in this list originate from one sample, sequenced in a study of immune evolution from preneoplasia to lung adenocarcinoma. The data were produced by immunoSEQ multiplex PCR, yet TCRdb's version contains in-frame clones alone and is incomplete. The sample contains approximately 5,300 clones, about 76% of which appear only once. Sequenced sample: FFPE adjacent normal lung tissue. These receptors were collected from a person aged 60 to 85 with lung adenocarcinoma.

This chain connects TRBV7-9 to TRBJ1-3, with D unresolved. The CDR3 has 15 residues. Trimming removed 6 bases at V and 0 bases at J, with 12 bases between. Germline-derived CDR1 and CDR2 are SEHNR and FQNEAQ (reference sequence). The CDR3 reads CASRASGSSGNTIYF. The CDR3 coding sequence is TGTGCCAGCAGAGCTTCCGGAAGCTCTGGAAACACCATATATTTT.

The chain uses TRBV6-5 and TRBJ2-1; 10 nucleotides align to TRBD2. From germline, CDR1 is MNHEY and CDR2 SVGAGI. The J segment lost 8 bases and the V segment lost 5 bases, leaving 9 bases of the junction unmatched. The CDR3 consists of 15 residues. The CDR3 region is CASSPWTSGRDEQFF. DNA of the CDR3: TGTGCCAGCAGTCCCTGGACTAGCGGAAGGGATGAGCAGTTCTTC.

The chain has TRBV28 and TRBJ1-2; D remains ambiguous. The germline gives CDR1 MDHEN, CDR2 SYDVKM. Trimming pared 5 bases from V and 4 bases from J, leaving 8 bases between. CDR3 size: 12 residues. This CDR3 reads CASSDQSYGYTF. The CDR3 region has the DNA TGTGCCAGCAGTGACCAGAGCTATGGCTACACCTTC.

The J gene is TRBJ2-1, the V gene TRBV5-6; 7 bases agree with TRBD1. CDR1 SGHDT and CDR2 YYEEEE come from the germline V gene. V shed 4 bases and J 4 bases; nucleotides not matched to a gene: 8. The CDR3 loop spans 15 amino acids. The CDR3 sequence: CASSAYRDRYNEQFF. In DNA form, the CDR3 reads TGTGCCAGCAGCGCTTATCGGGACAGATACAATGAGCAGTTCTTC.

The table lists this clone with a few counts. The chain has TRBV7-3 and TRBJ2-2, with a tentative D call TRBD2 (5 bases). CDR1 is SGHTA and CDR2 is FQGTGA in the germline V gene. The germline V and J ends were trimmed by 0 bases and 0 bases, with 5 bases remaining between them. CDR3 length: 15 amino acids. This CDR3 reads CASSLTGANTGELFF. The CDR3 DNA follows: TGTGCCAGCAGCTTAACCGGGGCGAACACCGGGGAGCTGTTTTTT.

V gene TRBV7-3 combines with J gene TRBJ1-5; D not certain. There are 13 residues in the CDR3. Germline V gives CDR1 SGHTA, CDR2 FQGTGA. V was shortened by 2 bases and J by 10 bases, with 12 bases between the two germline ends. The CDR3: CASSLGFGQPQHF. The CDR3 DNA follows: TGTGCCAGCAGCTTAGGATTCGGTCAACCCCAGCATTTT.

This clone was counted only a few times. This CDR3 is CASSPRVSSGLFF. The DNA of the CDR3 is TGTGCCAGCAGTCCCCGAGTCTCCTCGGGACTGTTTTTT. This rearrangement joins TRBV28 to TRBJ1-4; the D is unclear. Trimming left V 5 bases short and J 13 bases short, with 17 bases between. The CDR3 extends over 13 amino acids. The germline gives CDR1 MDHEN, CDR2 SYDVKM.

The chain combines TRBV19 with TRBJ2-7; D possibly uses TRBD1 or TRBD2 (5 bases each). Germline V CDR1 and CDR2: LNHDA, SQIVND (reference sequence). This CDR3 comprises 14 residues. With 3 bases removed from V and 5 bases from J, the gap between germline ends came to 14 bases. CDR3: CASSIPGPRNEQYF. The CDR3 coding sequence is TGTGCCAGTAGTATCCCGGGACCCAGGAACGAGCAGTACTTC. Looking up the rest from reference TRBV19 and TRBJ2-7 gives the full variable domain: DGGITQSPKYLFRKEGQNVTLSCEQNLNHDAMYWYRQDPGQGLRLIYYSQIVNDFQKGDIAEGYSVSREKKESFPLTVTSAQKNPTAFYLCASSIPGPRNEQYFGPGTRLTVT.

The CDR3, as DNA: TGTGCCAGCAGTGAAAAGAACAGCGAGGGTGAAAAACTGTTTTTT. Protein product: CASSEKNSEGEKLFF. The chain links TRBV25-1 to TRBJ1-4, with D unresolved. The CDR3 is 15 residues long. Germline V gene lookup returns CDR1 MGHDK and CDR2 SYGVNS. The V end was cut by 2 bases, the J end by 7 bases, with 14 bases between. Together with reference TRBV25-1 and TRBJ1-4, the CDR3 gives the full variable domain: EADIYQTPRYLVIGTGKKITLECSQTMGHDKMYWYQQDPGMELHLIHYSYGVNSTEKGDLSSESTVSRIRTEHFPLTLESARPSHTSQYLCASSEKNSEGEKLFFGSGTQLSVL.

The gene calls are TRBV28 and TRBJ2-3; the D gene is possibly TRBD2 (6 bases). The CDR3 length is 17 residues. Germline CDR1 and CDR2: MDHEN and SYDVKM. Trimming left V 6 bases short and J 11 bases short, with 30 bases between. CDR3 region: CASRQSWWEETVEGQYF. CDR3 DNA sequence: TGTGCCAGCAGACAATCCTGGTGGGAGGAGACGGTTGAGGGGCAGTATTTT. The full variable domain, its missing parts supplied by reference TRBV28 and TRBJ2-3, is DVKVTQSSRYLVKRTGEKVFLECVQDMDHENMFWYRQDPGLGLRLIYFSYDVKMKEKGDIPEGYSVSREKKERFSLILESASTNQTSMYLCASRQSWWEETVEGQYFGPGTRLTVL.